This entry describes one T cell receptor (beta chain). Its specificity is unknown. Described treatment: approximately 18 received Ad26.COV2.S at low or high dose, single or two shots; a few received placebo; per-sample allocation not given. After the first vaccine or placebo injection, samples were drawn on day 63. This sample is part of a study of Ad26.COV2.S vaccination and SARS-CoV-2 variants. Study outcomes and limitations: The study found similar non-spike TCR breadth in vaccine and placebo recipients. People given the vaccine had a wider spike-specific TCR breadth than placebo recipients did. Considerable breadth of spike-specific CD8+ and CD4+ T cell responses has reportedly been documented following vaccination.

Profiled with immunoSEQ multiplex PCR; TCRdb holds only in-frame clones, not every one. The sample has approximately 300,000 clones, roughly 84% seen once. This CDR3 is built from 11 residues. Germline CDR1 and CDR2: DFQATT and SNEGSKA (reference sequence). V was clipped by 3 bases and J by 4 bases, with 6 bases between them. The gene calls are TRBV20-1 and TRBJ1-2; D is ambiguous. This TCR derives from a person aged 18 to 59 who received the Ad26.COV2.S COVID-19 vaccine or a placebo. The sequences come from peripheral blood, collected in a trial of Ad26.COV2.S vaccine versus placebo. CDR3 sequence: CSARGSYGYTF. The CDR3 DNA is TGCAGTGCTAGGGGAAGCTATGGCTACACCTTC.